This T cell receptor (beta chain) came from a study of OX40 agonist ivuxolimab in advanced cancers. The study's findings and limits: Compared with others, partial responders at 0.1-3.0 mg/kg displayed clonal expansion among the lowest. Still undetermined is the antigen specificity of the expanded peripheral T cells. In general, CD8+ T cells held more expanded clones than CD4+ did, on average. With doses of 0.1 to 3.0 mg/kg, CD4+ and CD8+ blood T cells had undergone clonal expansion by week 6.

Profiled with immunoSEQ multiplex PCR; TCRdb holds only in-frame clones, not every one. The table has fewer than 120,000 clones, approximately 89% seen once. V was cut by 5 bases and J by 4 bases, with 17 bases left in between. Germline V lookup: CDR1 MNHNS, CDR2 SASEGT. The CDR3 is 15 residues long. Concerning this clone: What it binds is not known.

Sequenced material: CD4+ or CD8+ T cells sorted from blood, taken in a trial of the OX40 agonist ivuxolimab. The chain uses TRBV6-1 and TRBJ1-2; D is unclear. This TCR was sampled from an adult with an advanced solid tumor such as melanoma, head and neck, liver or kidney cancer. CDR3 nucleotides: TGTGCCAGCAGTCCCGACGGCTGGGCGTCCTATGGCTACACCTTC. It encodes CASSPDGWASYGYTF.